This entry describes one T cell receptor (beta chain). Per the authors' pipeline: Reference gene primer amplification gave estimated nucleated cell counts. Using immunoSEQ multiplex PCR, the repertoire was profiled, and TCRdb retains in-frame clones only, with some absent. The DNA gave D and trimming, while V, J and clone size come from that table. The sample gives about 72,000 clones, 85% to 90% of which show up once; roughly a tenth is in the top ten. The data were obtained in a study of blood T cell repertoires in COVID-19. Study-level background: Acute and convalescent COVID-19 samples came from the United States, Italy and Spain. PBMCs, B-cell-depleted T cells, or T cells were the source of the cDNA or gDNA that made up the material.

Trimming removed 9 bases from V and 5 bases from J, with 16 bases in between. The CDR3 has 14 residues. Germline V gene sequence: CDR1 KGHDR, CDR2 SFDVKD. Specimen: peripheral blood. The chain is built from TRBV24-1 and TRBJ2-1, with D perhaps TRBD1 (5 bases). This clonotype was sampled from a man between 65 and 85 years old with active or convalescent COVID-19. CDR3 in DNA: TGTGCCACCGCCGCAACAGGAAGAGACAATGAGCAGTTCTTC. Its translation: CATAATGRDNEQFF.